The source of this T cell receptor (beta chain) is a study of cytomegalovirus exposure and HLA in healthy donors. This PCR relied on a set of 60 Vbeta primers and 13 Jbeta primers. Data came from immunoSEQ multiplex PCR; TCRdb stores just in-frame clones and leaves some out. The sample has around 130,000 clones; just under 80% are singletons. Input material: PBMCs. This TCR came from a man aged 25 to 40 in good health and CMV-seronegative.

CDR3 loop: CASSEWDRDLSGANVLTF. The CDR3 nucleotides are TGTGCCAGCAGTGAATGGGACAGGGACCTCTCTGGGGCCAACGTCCTGACTTTC. This rearrangement joins TRBV7-9 to TRBJ2-6, with TRBD1 matching over 9 bases. This CDR3 region has 18 residues. Germline CDR1 and CDR2: SEHNR and FQNEAQ (reference sequence). The trim removed 6 bases at V and 0 bases at J, leaving 9 bases unmatched.